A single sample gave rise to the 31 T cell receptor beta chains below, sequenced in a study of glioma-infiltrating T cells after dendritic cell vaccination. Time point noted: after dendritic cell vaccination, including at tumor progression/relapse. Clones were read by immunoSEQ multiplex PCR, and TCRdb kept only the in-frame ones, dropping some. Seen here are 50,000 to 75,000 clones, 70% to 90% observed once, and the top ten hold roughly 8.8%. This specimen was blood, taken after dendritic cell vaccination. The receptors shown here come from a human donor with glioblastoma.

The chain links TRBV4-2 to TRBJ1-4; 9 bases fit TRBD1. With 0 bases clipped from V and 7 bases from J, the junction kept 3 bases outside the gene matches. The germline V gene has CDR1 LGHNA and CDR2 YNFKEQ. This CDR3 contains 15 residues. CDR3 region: CASSQERTGVEKLFF. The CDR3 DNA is TGTGCCAGCAGCCAAGAAAGGACAGGGGTTGAAAAACTGTTTTTT.

CDR3 in DNA: TGTCCAGATGGGAAGGGACACTATAGCAATCAGCCCCAGCATTTT. This codes for CPDGKGHYSNQPQHF. V usage is TRBV12-5 and J usage is TRBJ1-5; perhaps TRBD1 as D (6 bases). The CDR3 consists of 15 residues. The germline CDR1 and CDR2 sequences are LGHNT and FRNRAP.

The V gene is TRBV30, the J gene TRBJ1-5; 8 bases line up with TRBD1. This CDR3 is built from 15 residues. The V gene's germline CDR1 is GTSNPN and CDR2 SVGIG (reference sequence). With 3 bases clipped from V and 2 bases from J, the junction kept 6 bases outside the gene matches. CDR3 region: CAWRPTGQGNQPQHF. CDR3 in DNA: TGTGCCTGGAGACCAACGGGACAGGGCAATCAGCCCCAGCATTTT.

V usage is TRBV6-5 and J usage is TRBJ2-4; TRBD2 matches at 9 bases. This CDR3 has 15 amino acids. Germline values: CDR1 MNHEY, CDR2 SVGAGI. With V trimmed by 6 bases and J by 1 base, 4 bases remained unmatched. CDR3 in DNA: TGTGCCAGCAGCCGCGGGGGGGCCGCCAAAAACATTCAGTACTTC. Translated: CASSRGGAAKNIQYF.

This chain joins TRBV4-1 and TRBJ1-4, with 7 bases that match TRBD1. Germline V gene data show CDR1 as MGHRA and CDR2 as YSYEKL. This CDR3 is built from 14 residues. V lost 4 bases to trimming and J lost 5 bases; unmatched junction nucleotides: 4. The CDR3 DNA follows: TGCGCCAGCAGCCCGGGACAGATAAATGAAAAACTGTTTTTT. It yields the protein CASSPGQINEKLFF.

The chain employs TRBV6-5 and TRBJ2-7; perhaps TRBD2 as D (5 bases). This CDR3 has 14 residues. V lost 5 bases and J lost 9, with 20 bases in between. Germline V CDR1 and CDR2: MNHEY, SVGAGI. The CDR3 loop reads CASSPPGKAQRQYF. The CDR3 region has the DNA TGTGCCAGCAGTCCCCCCGGGAAGGCGCAGCGGCAGTACTTC.

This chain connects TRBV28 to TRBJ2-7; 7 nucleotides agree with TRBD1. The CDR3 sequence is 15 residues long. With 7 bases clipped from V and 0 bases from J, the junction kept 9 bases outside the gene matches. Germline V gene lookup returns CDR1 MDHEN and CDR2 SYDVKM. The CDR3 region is CASTTRTGSSYEQYF. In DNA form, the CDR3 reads TGTGCCAGCACCACCAGGACAGGAAGCTCCTACGAGCAGTACTTC.

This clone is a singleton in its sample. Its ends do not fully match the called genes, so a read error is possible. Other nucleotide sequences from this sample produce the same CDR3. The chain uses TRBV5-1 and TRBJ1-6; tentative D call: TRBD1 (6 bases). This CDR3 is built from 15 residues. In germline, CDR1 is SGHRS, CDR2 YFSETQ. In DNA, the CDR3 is TGCGCCAGCAGCCCAATGACAGGATCGAATTCCCCCCTCCACTTT. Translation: CASSPMTGSNSPLHF.

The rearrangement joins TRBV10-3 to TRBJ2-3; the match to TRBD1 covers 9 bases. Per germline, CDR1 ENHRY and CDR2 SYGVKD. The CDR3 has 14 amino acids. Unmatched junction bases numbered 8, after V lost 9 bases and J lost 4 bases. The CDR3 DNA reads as TGTGCCATTAAGACAGGGGGTCCAGCAGATACGCAGTATTTT. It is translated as CAIKTGGPADTQYF.

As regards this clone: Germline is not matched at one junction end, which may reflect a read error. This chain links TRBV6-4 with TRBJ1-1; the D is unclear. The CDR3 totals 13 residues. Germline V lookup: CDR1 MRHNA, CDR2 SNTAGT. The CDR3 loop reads CASSDSLSPGKIF. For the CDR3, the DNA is TGTGCCAGCAGTGACTCGTTAAGTCCGGGGAAGATCTTT.

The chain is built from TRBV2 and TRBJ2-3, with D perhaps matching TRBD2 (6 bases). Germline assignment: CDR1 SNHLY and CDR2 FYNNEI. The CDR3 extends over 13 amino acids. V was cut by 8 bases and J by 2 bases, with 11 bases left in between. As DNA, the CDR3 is TGTGCCAGCCCTAGCGACTTCACAGATACGCAGTATTTT. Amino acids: CASPSDFTDTQYF.

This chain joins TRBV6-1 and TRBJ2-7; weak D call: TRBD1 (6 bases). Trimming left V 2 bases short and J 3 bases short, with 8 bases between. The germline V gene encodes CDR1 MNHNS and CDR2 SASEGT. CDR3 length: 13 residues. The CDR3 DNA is TGTGCCAGCAGTGAAAAGGACAGCTACGAGCAGTACTTC. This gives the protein CASSEKDSYEQYF.

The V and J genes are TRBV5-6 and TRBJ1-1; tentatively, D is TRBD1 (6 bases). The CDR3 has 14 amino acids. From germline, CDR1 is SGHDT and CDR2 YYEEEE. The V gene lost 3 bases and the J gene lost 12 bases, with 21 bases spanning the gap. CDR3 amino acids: CASSSWPGGSGSFF. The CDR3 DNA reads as TGTGCCAGCAGCTCTTGGCCGGGGGGCTCGGGTTCTTTCTTT. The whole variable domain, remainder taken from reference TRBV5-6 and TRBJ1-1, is DAGVTQSPTHLIKTRGQQVTLRCSPKSGHDTVSWYQQALGQGPQFIFQYYEEEERQRGNFPDRFSGHQFPNYSSELNVNALLLGDSALYLCASSSWPGGSGSFFGQGTRLTVV.

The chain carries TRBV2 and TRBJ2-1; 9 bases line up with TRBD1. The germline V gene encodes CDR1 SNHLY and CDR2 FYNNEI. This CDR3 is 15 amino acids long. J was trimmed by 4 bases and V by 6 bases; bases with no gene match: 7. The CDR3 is CASRDRQGGYNEQFF. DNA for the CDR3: TGTGCCAGCAGAGACCGACAGGGGGGATACAATGAGCAGTTCTTC.

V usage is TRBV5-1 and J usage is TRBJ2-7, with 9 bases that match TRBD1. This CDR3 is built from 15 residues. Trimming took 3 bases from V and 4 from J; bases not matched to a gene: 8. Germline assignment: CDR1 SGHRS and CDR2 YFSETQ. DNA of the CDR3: TGCGCCAGCAGCTCCGGGACAGGGCCACAATACGAGCAGTACTTC. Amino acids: CASSSGTGPQYEQYF.

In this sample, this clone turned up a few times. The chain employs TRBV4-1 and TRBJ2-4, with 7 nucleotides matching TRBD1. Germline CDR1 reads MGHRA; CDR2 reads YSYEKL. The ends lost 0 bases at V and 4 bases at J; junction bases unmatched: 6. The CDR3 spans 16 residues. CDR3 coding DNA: TGCGCCAGCAGCCAAGACCCGGACAGGCCAAAAAACATTCAGTACTTC. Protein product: CASSQDPDRPKNIQYF.

CDR3 bases: TGTGCCAGCAGCATTAGTGGCGGGGGTGACACCGGGGAGCTGTTTTTT. It is translated as CASSISGGGDTGELFF. The chain combines TRBV9 with TRBJ2-2; 7 bases line up with TRBD2. After removal of 4 bases from V and 3 bases from J, the junction contained 9 bases not matched to a gene. This CDR3 region has 16 residues. The germline gives CDR1 SGDLS, CDR2 YYNGEE.

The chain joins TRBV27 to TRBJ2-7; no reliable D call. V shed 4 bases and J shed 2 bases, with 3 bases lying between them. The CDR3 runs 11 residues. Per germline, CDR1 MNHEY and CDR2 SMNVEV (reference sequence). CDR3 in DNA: TGTGCCAGCAGTTATACCTACGAGCAGTACTTC. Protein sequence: CASSYTYEQYF.

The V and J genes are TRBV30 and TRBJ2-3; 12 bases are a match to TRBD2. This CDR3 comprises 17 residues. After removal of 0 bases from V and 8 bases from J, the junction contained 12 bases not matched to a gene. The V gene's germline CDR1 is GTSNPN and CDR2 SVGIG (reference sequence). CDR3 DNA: TGTGCCTGGAGTGTGGGGCTCCTAGCGGGGGGGCCTGGTACGCAGTATTTT. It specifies CAWSVGLLAGGPGTQYF.

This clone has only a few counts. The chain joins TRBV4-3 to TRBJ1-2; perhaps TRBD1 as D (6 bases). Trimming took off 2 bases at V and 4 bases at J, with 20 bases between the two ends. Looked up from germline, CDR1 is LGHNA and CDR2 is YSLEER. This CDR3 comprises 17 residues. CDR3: CASSQIAGGGLLYGYTF. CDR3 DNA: TGCGCCAGCAGCCAAATAGCCGGCGGGGGCCTGCTCTATGGCTACACCTTC.

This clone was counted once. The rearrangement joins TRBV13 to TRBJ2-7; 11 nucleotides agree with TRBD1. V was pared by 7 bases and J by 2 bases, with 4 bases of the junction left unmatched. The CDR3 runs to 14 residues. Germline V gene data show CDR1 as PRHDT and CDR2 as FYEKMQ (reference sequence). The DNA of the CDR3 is TGTGCCAGCACCGGGGGACAGGGGGCCTACGAGCAGTACTTC. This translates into CASTGGQGAYEQYF. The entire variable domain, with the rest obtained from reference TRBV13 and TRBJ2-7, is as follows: AAGVIQSPRHLIKEKRETATLKCYPIPRHDTVYWYQQGPGQDPQFLISFYEKMQSDKGSIPDRFSAQQFSDYHSELNMSSLELGDSALYFCASTGGQGAYEQYFGPGTRLTVT.

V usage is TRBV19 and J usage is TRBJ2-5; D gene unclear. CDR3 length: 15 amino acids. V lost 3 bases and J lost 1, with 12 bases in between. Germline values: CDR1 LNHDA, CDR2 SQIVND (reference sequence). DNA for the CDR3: TGTGCCAGTAGTATTAGTCAAGGAGCCCAAGAGACCCAGTACTTC. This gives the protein CASSISQGAQETQYF.

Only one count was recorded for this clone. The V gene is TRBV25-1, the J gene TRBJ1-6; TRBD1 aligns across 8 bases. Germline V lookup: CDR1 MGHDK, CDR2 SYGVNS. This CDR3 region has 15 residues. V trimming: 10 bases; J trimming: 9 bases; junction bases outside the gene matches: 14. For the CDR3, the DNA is TGTGCCACCGTATCCGGGACAGGTTTTTCTTCACCCCTCCACTTT. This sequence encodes CATVSGTGFSSPLHF.

CDR3 protein: CASSLVAYNEQFF. For the CDR3, the DNA is TGTGCCAGCAGCCTGGTTGCGTACAATGAGCAGTTCTTC. The chain couples TRBV5-6 to TRBJ2-1, with D unresolved. The CDR3 length is 13 residues. Germline V CDR1 and CDR2: SGHDT, YYEEEE. Between the trimmed V and J ends, which lost 4 bases and 4 bases, there was a span of 9 bases.

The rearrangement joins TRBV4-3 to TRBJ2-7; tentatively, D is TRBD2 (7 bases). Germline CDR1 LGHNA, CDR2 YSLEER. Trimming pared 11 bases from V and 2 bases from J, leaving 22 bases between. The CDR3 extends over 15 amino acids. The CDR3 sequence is CAGRLWYGGPYEQYF. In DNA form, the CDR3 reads TGCGCCGGCCGACTCTGGTACGGGGGGCCCTACGAGCAGTACTTC.

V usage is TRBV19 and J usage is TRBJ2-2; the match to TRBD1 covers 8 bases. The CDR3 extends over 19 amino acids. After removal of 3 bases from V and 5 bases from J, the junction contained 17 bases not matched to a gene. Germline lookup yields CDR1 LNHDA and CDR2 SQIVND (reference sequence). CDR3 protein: CASSIPWTGQIKGTGELFF. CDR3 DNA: TGTGCCAGTAGTATCCCGTGGACAGGGCAAATCAAGGGGACCGGGGAGCTGTTTTTT.

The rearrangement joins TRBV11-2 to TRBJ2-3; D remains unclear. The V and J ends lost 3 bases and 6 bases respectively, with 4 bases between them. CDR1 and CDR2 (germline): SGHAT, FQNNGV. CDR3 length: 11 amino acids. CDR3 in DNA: TGTGCCAGCAGCTTGAGGGATACGCAGTATTTT. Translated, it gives CASSLRDTQYF. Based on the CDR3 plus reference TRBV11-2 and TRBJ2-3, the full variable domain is EAGVAQSPRYKIIEKRQSVAFWCNPISGHATLYWYQQILGQGPKLLIQFQNNGVVDDSQLPKDRFSAERLKGVDSTLKIQPAKLEDSAVYLCASSLRDTQYFGPGTRLTVL.

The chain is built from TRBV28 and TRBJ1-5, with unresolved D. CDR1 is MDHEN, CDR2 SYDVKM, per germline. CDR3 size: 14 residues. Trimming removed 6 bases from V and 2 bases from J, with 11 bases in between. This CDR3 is CASSSLGGNQPQHF. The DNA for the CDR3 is TGTGCCAGCAGCTCACTTGGTGGCAATCAGCCCCAGCATTTT.

CDR3 in DNA: TGCGCCAGCAGCCAAGATCCCTCCAGGCCCGGTCCCAGCTATGGCTACACCTTC. It specifies CASSQDPSRPGPSYGYTF. The chain joins TRBV4-3 to TRBJ1-2; D is unclear. Per germline, CDR1 LGHNA and CDR2 YSLEER. This CDR3 spans 18 amino acids. Trimming took 0 bases from V and 4 from J, leaving 21 bases between them.

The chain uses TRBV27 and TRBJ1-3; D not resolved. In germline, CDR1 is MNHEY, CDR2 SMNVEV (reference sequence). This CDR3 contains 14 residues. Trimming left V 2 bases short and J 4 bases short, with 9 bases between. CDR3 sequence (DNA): TGTGCCAGCAGTTTAAACGGGTTCGGAAACACCATATATTTT. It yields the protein CASSLNGFGNTIYF.

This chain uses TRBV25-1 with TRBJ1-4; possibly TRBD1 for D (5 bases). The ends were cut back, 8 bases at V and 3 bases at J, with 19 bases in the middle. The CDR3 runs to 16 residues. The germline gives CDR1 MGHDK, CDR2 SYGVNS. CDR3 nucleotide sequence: TGTGCCAGCTCCCGCGGGGTCGACAGCTCTAATGAAAAACTGTTTTTT. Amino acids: CASSRGVDSSNEKLFF.